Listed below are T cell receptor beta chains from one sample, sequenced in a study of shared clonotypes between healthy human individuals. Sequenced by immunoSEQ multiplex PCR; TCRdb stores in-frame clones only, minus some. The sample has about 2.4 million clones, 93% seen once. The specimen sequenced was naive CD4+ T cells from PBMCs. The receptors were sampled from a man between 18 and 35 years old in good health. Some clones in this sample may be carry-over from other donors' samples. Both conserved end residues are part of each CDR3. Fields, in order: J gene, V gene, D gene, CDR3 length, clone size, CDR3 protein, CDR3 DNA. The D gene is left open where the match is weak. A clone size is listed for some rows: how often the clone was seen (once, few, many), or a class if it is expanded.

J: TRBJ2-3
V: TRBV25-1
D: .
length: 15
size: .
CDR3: CASSDLTSSADTQYF
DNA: TGTGCCAGCAGTGACCTTACCTCTAGCGCAGATACGCAGTATTTT

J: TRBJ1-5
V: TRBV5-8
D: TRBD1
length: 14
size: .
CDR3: CASSPSRGRQPQHF
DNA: TGTGCCAGCAGCCCAAGCAGGGGGCGACAGCCCCAGCATTTT

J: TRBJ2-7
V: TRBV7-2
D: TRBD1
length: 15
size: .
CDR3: CASSQQQGFAYEQYF
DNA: TGCGCCAGCAGCCAGCAACAGGGGTTTGCCTACGAGCAGTACTTC

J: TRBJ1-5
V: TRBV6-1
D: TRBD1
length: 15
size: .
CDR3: CASSEGQGVGQPQHF
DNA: TGTGCCAGCAGTGAAGGTCAGGGGGTGGGTCAGCCCCAGCATTTT

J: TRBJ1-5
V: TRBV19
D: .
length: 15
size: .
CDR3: CASSILRESNQPQHF
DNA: TGTGCCAGTAGTATCCTCAGGGAGAGCAATCAGCCCCAGCATTTT

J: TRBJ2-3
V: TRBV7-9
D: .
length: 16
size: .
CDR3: CASSLGFPGPPDTQYF
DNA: TGTGCCAGCAGCTTAGGCTTTCCAGGGCCACCGGATACGCAGTATTTT

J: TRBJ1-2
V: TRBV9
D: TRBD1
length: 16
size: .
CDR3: CASSARTGGKVYGYTF
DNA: TGTGCCAGCAGCGCCCGGACAGGGGGAAAGGTCTATGGCTACACCTTC

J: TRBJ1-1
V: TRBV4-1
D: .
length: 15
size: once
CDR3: CASSQDGLGSTEAFF
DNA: TGCGCCAGCAGCCAAGACGGGTTGGGGTCCACTGAAGCTTTCTTT

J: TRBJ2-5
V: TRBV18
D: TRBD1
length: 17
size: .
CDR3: CASSPPMAGGKGETQYF
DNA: TGTGCCAGCTCACCACCGATGGCAGGGGGAAAAGGAGAGACCCAGTACTTC

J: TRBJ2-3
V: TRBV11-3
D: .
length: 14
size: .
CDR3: CASSLRGRSDTQYF
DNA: TGTGCCAGCAGCCTCCGGGGTCGGTCAGATACGCAGTATTTT

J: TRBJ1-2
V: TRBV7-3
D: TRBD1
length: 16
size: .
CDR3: CASSLKGATPNYGYTF
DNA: TGTGCCAGCAGCTTAAAGGGGGCGACGCCTAACTATGGCTACACCTTC

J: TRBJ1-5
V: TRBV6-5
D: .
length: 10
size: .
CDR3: CASSDQPQHF
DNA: TGTGCCAGCAGTGATCAGCCCCAGCATTTT

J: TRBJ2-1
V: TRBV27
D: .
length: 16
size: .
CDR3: CASSYVAFTHVGEQFF
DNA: TGTGCCAGCAGCTACGTGGCTTTTACACACGTGGGTGAGCAGTTCTTC

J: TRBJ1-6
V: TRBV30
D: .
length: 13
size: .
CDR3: CAWTGDNNSPLHF
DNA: TGTGCCTGGACGGGGGATAATAATTCACCCCTCCACTTT

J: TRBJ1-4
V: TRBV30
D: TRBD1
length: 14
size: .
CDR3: CAWSIGQGNEKLFF
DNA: TGTGCCTGGAGTATAGGACAGGGCAATGAAAAACTGTTTTTT

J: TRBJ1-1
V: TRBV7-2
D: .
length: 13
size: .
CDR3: CASSPTGITEAFF
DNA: TGTGCCAGCAGTCCTACAGGGATAACTGAAGCTTTCTTT

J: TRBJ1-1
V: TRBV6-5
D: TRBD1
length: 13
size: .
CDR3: CASSYLGQGKAFF
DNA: TGTGCCAGCAGTTACCTTGGACAGGGGAAAGCTTTCTTT

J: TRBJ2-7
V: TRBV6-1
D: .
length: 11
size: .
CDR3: CASRGGYEQYF
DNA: TGTGCCAGCAGGGGTGGGTACGAGCAGTACTTC

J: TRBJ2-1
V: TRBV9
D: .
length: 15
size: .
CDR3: CASSVATNAYNEQFF
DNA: TGTGCCAGCAGCGTAGCTACGAACGCCTACAATGAGCAGTTCTTC

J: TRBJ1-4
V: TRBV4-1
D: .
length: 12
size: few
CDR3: CASSQEGEKLFF
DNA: TGCGCCAGCAGCCAAGAGGGTGAAAAACTGTTTTTT

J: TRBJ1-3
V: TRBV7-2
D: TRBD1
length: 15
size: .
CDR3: CASSLTGGAGNTIYF
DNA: TGTGCCAGCAGCCTCACAGGGGGCGCCGGAAACACCATATATTTT

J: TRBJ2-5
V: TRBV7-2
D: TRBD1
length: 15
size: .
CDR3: CASSSTGGPQETQYF
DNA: TGTGCCAGCAGCTCGACAGGGGGTCCCCAAGAGACCCAGTACTTC

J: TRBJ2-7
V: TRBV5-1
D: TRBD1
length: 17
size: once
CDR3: CASSPSQPPGQGYEQYF
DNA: TGCGCCAGCAGCCCTAGCCAACCCCCAGGACAGGGATACGAGCAGTACTTC

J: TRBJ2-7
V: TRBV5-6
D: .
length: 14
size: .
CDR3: CASSSRLWPYEQYF
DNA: TGTGCCAGCAGCAGCAGACTATGGCCCTACGAGCAGTACTTC

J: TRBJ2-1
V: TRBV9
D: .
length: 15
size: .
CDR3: CASSVRLAGVAEQFF
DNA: TGTGCCAGCAGCGTGCGACTAGCAGGGGTAGCTGAGCAGTTCTTC

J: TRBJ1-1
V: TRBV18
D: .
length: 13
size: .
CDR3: CASSGRGNTEAFF
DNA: TGTGCCAGCTCAGGGAGAGGGAACACTGAAGCTTTCTTT

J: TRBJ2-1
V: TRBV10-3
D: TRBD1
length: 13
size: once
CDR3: CAPRTGDYNEQFF
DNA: TGTGCCCCGCGGACAGGGGACTACAATGAGCAGTTCTTC

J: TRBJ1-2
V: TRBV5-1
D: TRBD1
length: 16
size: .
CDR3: CASSLDGTGTGDGYTF
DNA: TGCGCCAGCAGCCTGGATGGTACCGGGACAGGAGATGGCTACACCTTC

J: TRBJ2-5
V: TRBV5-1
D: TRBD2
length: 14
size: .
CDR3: CASTTTSGRETQYF
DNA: TGCGCCAGCACCACGACTAGCGGGAGAGAGACCCAGTACTTC

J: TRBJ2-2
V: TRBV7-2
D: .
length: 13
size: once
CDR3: CASSSTLTGELFF
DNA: TGTGCCAGCAGCTCCACACTTACCGGGGAGCTGTTTTTT

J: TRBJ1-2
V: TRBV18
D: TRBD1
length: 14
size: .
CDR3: CASSDSQGPQGYTF
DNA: TGTGCCAGCTCAGATTCACAGGGGCCCCAGGGCTACACCTTC

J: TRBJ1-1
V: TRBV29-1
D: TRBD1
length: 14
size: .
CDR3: CSVAGGQGTTEAFF
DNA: TGCAGCGTTGCGGGGGGACAGGGGACCACTGAAGCTTTCTTT

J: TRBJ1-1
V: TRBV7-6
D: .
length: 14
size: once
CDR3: CASSLGRGAAEAFF
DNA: TGTGCCAGCAGCTTAGGGAGGGGTGCCGCTGAAGCTTTCTTT

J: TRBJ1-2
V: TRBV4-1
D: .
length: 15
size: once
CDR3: CASSQDLAGYYGYTF
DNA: TGCGCCAGCAGCCAAGATCTCGCGGGGTACTATGGCTACACCTTC

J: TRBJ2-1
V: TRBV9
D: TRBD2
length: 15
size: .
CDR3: CASSTTSGFYNEQFF
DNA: TGTGCCAGCAGCACTACTAGCGGATTCTACAATGAGCAGTTCTTC

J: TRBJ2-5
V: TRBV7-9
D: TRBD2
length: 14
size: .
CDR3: CASSFRGGQETQYF
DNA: TGTGCCAGCAGCTTCCGGGGGGGCCAAGAGACCCAGTACTTC

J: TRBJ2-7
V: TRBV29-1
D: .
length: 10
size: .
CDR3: CSVGGDEQYF
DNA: TGCAGCGTAGGAGGGGACGAGCAGTACTTC

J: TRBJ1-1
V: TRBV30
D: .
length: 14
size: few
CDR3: CAWRGTGSGTEAFF
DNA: TGTGCCTGGAGGGGTACAGGGTCCGGCACTGAAGCTTTCTTT